This passage covers 19 T cell receptor beta chains from one sample sequenced in a study of control samples from healthy donors and cancer patients. Assay: immunoSEQ multiplex PCR; the TCRdb copy retains only in-frame clones and omits some. The sample has approximately 46,000 clones; about 87% are singletons. Sequences were obtained from PBMCs. The source of these receptors is a woman in her fifties or sixties with lung cancer.

The V and J genes are TRBV6-1 and TRBJ2-7; D is undetermined. The CDR3 extends over 11 amino acids. The germline CDR1 and CDR2 sequences are MNHNS and SASEGT. The V end was cut by 1 base, the J end by 3 bases, with 1 base between. CDR3 DNA sequence: TGTGCCAGCAGTGAAGACTACGAGCAGTACTTC. Its protein is CASSEDYEQYF.

This rearrangement joins TRBV10-1 to TRBJ2-2, with TRBD1 identical over 9 bases. The V gene end was trimmed by 5 bases and the J gene end by 6 bases; junction bases not matched to a gene: 4. This CDR3 spans 14 amino acids. CDR1 is WNHNN, CDR2 SYGVQD, per germline (reference sequence). The CDR3, as DNA: TGCGCCAGCAGTTCCGGGACAGGGCCCGGGGAGCTGTTTTTT. Encoded protein: CASSSGTGPGELFF.

The rearrangement links TRBV9 to TRBJ2-5, with 7 bases identical to TRBD2. The CDR3 sequence is 16 residues long. Germline-derived CDR1 and CDR2 are SGDLS and YYNGEE. V was pared by 0 bases and J by 4 bases, with 9 bases of the junction left unmatched. CDR3 in amino acids: CASSVDAVAGGETQYF. The CDR3 nucleotides read TGTGCCAGCAGCGTAGATGCGGTAGCGGGTGGAGAGACCCAGTACTTC. Supplemented by reference TRBV9 and TRBJ2-5, the full variable domain reads DSGVTQTPKHLITATGQRVTLRCSPRSGDLSVYWYQQSLDQGLQFLIQYYNGEERAKGNILERFSAQQFPDLHSELNLSSLELGDSALYFCASSVDAVAGGETQYFGPGTRLLVL.

This chain uses TRBV5-1 with TRBJ2-5; D is ambiguous. Trimming took 0 bases from V and 1 from J, leaving 7 bases between them. CDR3 size: 14 residues. The germline V gene encodes CDR1 SGHRS and CDR2 YFSETQ. The CDR3 DNA reads as TGCGCCAGCAGCTTGGAGGGAACCCAAGAGACCCAGTACTTC. Translation gives CASSLEGTQETQYF.

The chain links TRBV19 to TRBJ1-5; D may be TRBD1 (6 bases). Germline loops: CDR1 LNHDA, CDR2 SQIVND (reference sequence). The length of the CDR3 is 17 residues. V shed 0 bases and J shed 5 bases, with 17 bases lying between them. The CDR3, as DNA: TGTGCCAGTAGTATAGAGGCAGGGGAGATGGGGTATCAGCCCCAGCATTTT. As protein: CASSIEAGEMGYQPQHF. Filled out from reference TRBV19 and TRBJ1-5, the complete variable domain reads DGGITQSPKYLFRKEGQNVTLSCEQNLNHDAMYWYRQDPGQGLRLIYYSQIVNDFQKGDIAEGYSVSREKKESFPLTVTSAQKNPTAFYLCASSIEAGEMGYQPQHFGDGTRLSIL.

The chain uses TRBV19 and TRBJ1-6; 11 positions match TRBD1. Germline lookup yields CDR1 LNHDA and CDR2 SQIVND (reference sequence). The CDR3 has 17 amino acids. Trimming cost V 5 bases and J 7 bases; bases outside gene matches: 10. The CDR3 DNA is TGTGCCAGTAGTGGGGGGACAGGGGGTCCCTTAAATTCACCCCTCCACTTT. This translates into CASSGGTGGPLNSPLHF.

The rearrangement joins TRBV3-1 (or the pseudogene TRBV3-2) to TRBJ2-7, with no clear D. Germline V CDR1 and CDR2: LGHDT, YNNKEL (reference sequence). Trimming left V 0 bases short and J 5 bases short, with 14 bases between. CDR3 length: 15 residues. CDR3 nucleotide sequence: TGTGCCAGCAGCCAAGAACCGGCAGGCAGCCACGAGCAGTACTTC. Its protein is CASSQEPAGSHEQYF.

This clone was seen a handful of times. V gene TRBV7-9 combines with J gene TRBJ1-2; TRBD1 matches 9 bases. This CDR3 contains 15 residues. CDR1 and CDR2 (germline): SEHNR, FQNEAQ (reference sequence). With V trimmed by 5 bases and J by 0 bases, 4 bases remained unmatched. The chain's CDR3 is CASSVRQGANYGYTF. CDR3 DNA: TGTGCCAGCAGCGTGAGACAGGGGGCTAACTATGGCTACACCTTC.

This chain joins TRBV6-5 and TRBJ2-7; no clear D. Germline V gene lookup returns CDR1 MNHEY and CDR2 SVGAGI. The CDR3 totals 13 residues. The V end lost 6 bases, the J end lost 4 bases, and 13 bases lay between the germline ends. The CDR3 coding sequence is TGTGCCAGCAGAAACAGAGACCTTTACGAGCAGTACTTC. It codes for CASRNRDLYEQYF.

The chain combines TRBV12-3 or TRBV12-4 with TRBJ1-5; D unresolved. Trimming left V 2 bases short and J 4 bases short, with 6 bases between. CDR3 size: 13 residues. CDR3 residues: CASSLMGNQPQHF. The CDR3 region has the DNA TGTGCCAGCAGTTTAATGGGGAATCAGCCCCAGCATTTT.

V and J are TRBV19 and TRBJ2-2; D is ambiguous. The CDR3 is made up of 10 amino acids. The V and J ends lost 6 bases and 6 bases respectively, with 2 bases between them. Germline V lookup: CDR1 LNHDA, CDR2 SQIVND (reference sequence). CDR3 in DNA: TGTGCCAGTAGAGCCGGGGAGCTGTTTTTT. Residues: CASRAGELFF.

This clone showed up just a few times. This chain connects TRBV7-9 to TRBJ1-4; D gene uncertain. V was cut by 1 base and J by 3 bases, with 6 bases left in between. The V gene's germline CDR1 is SEHNR and CDR2 FQNEAQ (reference sequence). The CDR3 runs to 14 residues. The CDR3, as DNA: TGTGCCAGCAGCTTAGGGGAGGCTAATGAAAAACTGTTTTTT. Translation: CASSLGEANEKLFF.

The chain carries TRBV5-4 and TRBJ2-7; D may be TRBD2 (5 bases). The CDR3 contains 14 residues. Trimming shortened V by 4 bases and J by 3 bases, and 14 bases separated the two germline ends. CDR1 is SGHNT, CDR2 YYREEE, per germline (reference sequence). The DNA of the CDR3 is TGTGCCAGCAGCCCCGGTGGTGCGGGCTACGAGCAGTACTTC. The encoded protein is CASSPGGAGYEQYF.

This rearrangement joins TRBV2 to TRBJ1-1, with TRBD1 matching over 11 bases. After removal of 8 bases from V and 4 bases from J, the junction contained 6 bases not matched to a gene. Germline loops: CDR1 SNHLY, CDR2 FYNNEI. The CDR3 is 14 amino acids. The CDR3, as DNA: TGTGCCAGCCTTTGGACAGGGGGCATCACTGAAGCTTTCTTT. This translates into CASLWTGGITEAFF.

This sequence joins TRBV11-2 and TRBJ2-7, with 12 bases aligning to TRBD1. The ends lost 2 bases at V and 9 bases at J; junction bases unmatched: 11. Germline-derived CDR1 and CDR2 are SGHAT and FQNNGV. The CDR3 has 16 residues. CDR3 bases: TGTGCCAGCAGCTTACCCCCCGGGACAGGGGGCAGCGTGCAGTACTTC. Residues: CASSLPPGTGGSVQYF.

The genes are TRBV7-9 and TRBJ2-7, with 7 positions matching TRBD1. Trimming took 1 base from V and 2 from J; bases not matched to a gene: 2. This CDR3 region has 14 residues. Germline V gene sequence: CDR1 SEHNR, CDR2 FQNEAQ (reference sequence). Here the CDR3 reads CASSLGGQAYEQYF. The CDR3 DNA follows: TGTGCCAGCAGCTTAGGTGGACAGGCCTACGAGCAGTACTTC.

This chain links TRBV7-3 with TRBJ2-5; TRBD1 matches 7 bases. Germline V gene lookup returns CDR1 SGHTA and CDR2 FQGTGA. After removal of 3 bases from V and 5 bases from J, the junction contained 3 bases not matched to a gene. The CDR3 covers 13 residues. In DNA form, the CDR3 reads TGTGCCAGCAGCTTCTCCAGGGGGGAGACCCAGTACTTC. Protein product: CASSFSRGETQYF.

Relative to its sample, this clone is medium-sized (0.01 to 0.1%). The CDR3 DNA reads TGTGCCAGTAGTATCGGAAACAGGGCCTACGAGCAGTACTTC. It specifies CASSIGNRAYEQYF. The V and J genes are TRBV19 and TRBJ2-7; tentative D call: TRBD1 (6 bases). Germline loops: CDR1 LNHDA, CDR2 SQIVND (reference sequence). Trimming removed 3 bases from V and 2 bases from J, with 11 bases in between. The CDR3 loop spans 14 amino acids.

V and J are TRBV11-3 and TRBJ2-2; D gene ambiguous. V lost 1 base and J 6 bases, leaving 9 bases between the germline ends. There are 14 residues in the CDR3. Germline V gives CDR1 SGHNT, CDR2 YENEEA. CDR3 in DNA: TGTGCCAGCAGCTTAGGGGGTGGTGCCGGGGAGCTGTTTTTT. This sequence encodes CASSLGGGAGELFF.